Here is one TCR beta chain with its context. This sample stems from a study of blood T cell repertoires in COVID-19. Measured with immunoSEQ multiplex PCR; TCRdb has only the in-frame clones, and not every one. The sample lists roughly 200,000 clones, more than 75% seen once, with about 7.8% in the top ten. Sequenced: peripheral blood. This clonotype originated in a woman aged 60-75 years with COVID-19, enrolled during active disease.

Here the CDR3 reads CATSAGGTQYF. DNA of the CDR3: TGTGCCACCAGTGCCGGTGGGACCCAGTACTTC. The chain carries TRBV24-1 and TRBJ2-5, with unresolved D. This CDR3 spans 11 amino acids. Germline CDR1 is KGHDR and CDR2 is SFDVKD. With 5 bases removed from V and 7 bases from J, the gap between germline ends came to 7 bases.